This TCR beta chain was retrieved from a study of cytomegalovirus exposure and HLA in healthy donors. Primers included in the PCR were 60 Vbeta and 13 Jbeta primers. TCRdb keeps only in-frame clones here, not all; method: immunoSEQ multiplex PCR. The sample records roughly 86,000 clones, about three quarters being singletons. This clone was counted between two and nine times. No antigen is known for it. Overall study findings and caveats: 164 TCR beta chains were listed as cytomegalovirus-associated.

Per germline, CDR1 PRHDT and CDR2 FYEKMQ (reference sequence). The CDR3 is 15 amino acids. J lost 9 bases, V lost 2 bases, and 11 bases had no gene match. Sequenced sample: PBMCs. The chain employs TRBV13 and TRBJ2-5, with 8 bases matching TRBD2. The clonotype originates from a female donor in good health and CMV-seronegative. Here the CDR3 reads CASSLLAGGGEAQYF. The CDR3 DNA follows: TGTGCCAGCAGCTTATTGGCGGGGGGCGGGGAGGCCCAGTACTTC.